This is a list of T cell receptor beta chains from one sample in a study of blood T cell repertoires in COVID-19. Profiling relied on immunoSEQ multiplex PCR, and the TCRdb table lists in-frame clones only, not all of them. The table lists around 150,000 clones, roughly 91% of them singletons. Sequenced: peripheral blood. The origin of the receptors is a woman aged 45-59 years with acute or convalescent COVID-19. The CDR3 runs from the conserved cysteine through the conserved F or W. The D gene is left open where the match is weak. A row's size may be missing; if present it is once, few, many or a size class.

J gene,D gene,V gene,clone size,CDR3 protein,CDR3 DNA
TRBJ1-1,TRBD1,TRBV18,-,CASSDRGMNTEAFF,TGTGCCAGCTCCGACAGGGGGATGAACACTGAAGCTTTCTTT
TRBJ1-2,-,TRBV28,-,CASSQTGLYGYTF,TGTGCCAGCAGTCAAACAGGGCTTTATGGCTACACCTTC
TRBJ1-5,TRBD1,TRBV30,once,CAWSVRGQVNQPQHF,TGTGCCTGGAGTGTACGAGGACAGGTTAATCAGCCCCAGCATTTT
TRBJ1-1,-,TRBV5-1,-,CASRLETVAEAFF,TGCGCCAGCAGATTGGAGACAGTGGCTGAAGCTTTCTTT
TRBJ2-7,TRBD1,TRBV4-1,few,CASSQEAGGSEQYF,TGCGCCAGCAGCCAAGAGGCAGGGGGCAGCGAGCAGTACTTC
TRBJ1-2,TRBD1,TRBV10-3,-,CAISTGVRGYTF,TGTGCCATCAGTACAGGGGTAAGGGGCTACACCTTC
TRBJ1-4,-,TRBV4-1,-,CASSQQGQSNEKLFF,TGCGCCAGCAGCCAACAGGGGCAGTCTAATGAAAAACTGTTTTTT
TRBJ2-3,TRBD2,TRBV10-3,-,CAIRQAGGTDTQYF,TGTGCCATCAGACAGGCGGGGGGCACAGATACGCAGTATTTT
TRBJ2-5,-,TRBV3-1/TRBV3-2,-,CASSTGGGGTTGETQYF,TGTGCCAGCAGCACCGGGGGAGGAGGGACCACCGGGGAGACCCAGTACTTC
TRBJ2-7,-,TRBV10-3,-,CAISDSAVTGQRNAKNYEQYF,TGTGCCATCAGTGATTCAGCAGTTACGGGACAACGAAACGCTAAAAACTACGAGCAGTACTTC
TRBJ1-1,TRBD1,TRBV28,many,CASRRTGFTEAFF,TGTGCCAGCAGAAGGACAGGGTTCACTGAAGCTTTCTTT
TRBJ1-2,-,TRBV6-5,-,CASSSTGSYYGYTF,TGTGCCAGCAGTTCTACCGGGTCCTACTATGGCTACACCTTC
TRBJ1-4,-,TRBV5-1,-,CASSLGGSPFNEKLFF,TGCGCCAGCAGCTTGGGAGGTTCCCCCTTTAATGAAAAACTGTTTTTT
TRBJ2-7,TRBD1,TRBV18,-,CASSPSDRVGEQYF,TGTGCCAGCTCACCCTCGGACAGGGTTGGCGAGCAGTACTTC
TRBJ2-2,TRBD1,TRBV7-8,-,CASSLLGAGGFTGELFF,TGTGCCAGCAGCCTACTCGGTGCAGGGGGATTCACCGGGGAGCTGTTTTTT
TRBJ1-3,TRBD1,TRBV19,-,CASSPRQGTRNTIYF,TGTGCCAGTAGTCCCCGACAGGGGACCCGTAACACCATATATTTT
TRBJ2-5,-,TRBV2,-,CASRGGETQYF,TGTGCCAGCAGAGGGGGAGAGACCCAGTACTTC
TRBJ1-6,-,TRBV21-1,many,CASSKIPQSGQVNSPLHF,TGTGCCAGCAGCAAAATACCCCAAAGTGGACAGGTTAATTCACCCCTCCACTTT
TRBJ2-1,TRBD2,TRBV2,once,CASSEGLAGANEQFF,TGTGCCAGCAGTGAGGGACTAGCGGGAGCAAATGAGCAGTTCTTC
TRBJ2-1,TRBD1,TRBV27,-,CASSFLGGVTGGIDEQFF,TGTGCCAGCAGTTTCCTAGGAGGGGTGACAGGGGGCATAGATGAGCAGTTCTTC
TRBJ2-2,TRBD2,TRBV29-1,-,CSAEGSGRTGELFF,TGCAGCGCCGAGGGTAGCGGGAGAACCGGGGAGCTGTTTTTT
TRBJ2-1,-,TRBV5-4,-,CASSFGRRGDEQFF,TGTGCCAGCAGCTTTGGTCGGAGGGGTGATGAGCAGTTCTTC
TRBJ1-1,-,TRBV6-5,-,CASSYFGTAEAFF,TGTGCCAGCAGTTATTTCGGTACGGCTGAAGCTTTCTTT
TRBJ1-3,-,TRBV7-6,-,CASSLAEFRAGNTIYF,TGTGCCAGCAGCTTAGCGGAATTCAGGGCTGGAAACACCATATATTTT
TRBJ2-1,-,TRBV5-4,-,CASSLLQGSYNEQFF,TGTGCCAGCAGCTTGTTACAGGGATCCTACAATGAGCAGTTCTTC
TRBJ1-4,TRBD1,TRBV6-1,-,CASSERTGSNEKLFF,TGTGCCAGCAGTGAACGGACAGGGTCAAATGAAAAACTGTTTTTT
TRBJ2-1,TRBD2,TRBV7-2,once,CASSLNPIGLAGGEQFF,TGTGCCAGCAGCTTAAACCCCATAGGGCTAGCGGGAGGAGAGCAGTTCTTC
TRBJ2-5,TRBD1,TRBV28,-,CASSSRGQGGYQETQYF,TGTGCCAGCAGTTCCCGCGGACAGGGGGGGTACCAAGAGACCCAGTACTTC
TRBJ1-5,TRBD1,TRBV6-6,-,CASSSLDRGINQPQHF,TGTGCCAGCAGTTCTCTGGACAGGGGAATCAATCAGCCCCAGCATTTT
TRBJ1-5,TRBD1,TRBV7-2,-,CASSRTGSNQPQHF,TGTGCCAGCAGCAGGACAGGCTCCAATCAGCCCCAGCATTTT
TRBJ2-3,-,TRBV9,once,CASSPHENTDTQYF,TGTGCCAGCAGCCCTCACGAGAACACAGATACGCAGTATTTT